The 32 T cell receptor beta chains below all came from one sample that was sequenced in a study of cytomegalovirus exposure and HLA in healthy donors. Both 60 Vbeta primers and 13 Jbeta primers went into the PCR. Sequenced by immunoSEQ multiplex PCR; TCRdb stores in-frame clones only, minus some. The table shows about 200,000 clones, with roughly 80% occurring only once. The sequenced sample was PBMCs. The source is a woman in her forties or fifties in good health and CMV-seronegative.

This chain joins TRBV5-1 and TRBJ2-2, with 9 bases identical to TRBD2. Germline V CDR1 and CDR2: SGHRS, YFSETQ. The CDR3 runs to 15 residues. Trimming cost V 6 bases and J 3 bases; bases outside gene matches: 6. This CDR3 is CASKGGLADTGELFF. CDR3 bases: TGCGCCAGCAAGGGGGGACTAGCTGACACCGGGGAGCTGTTTTTT.

This clone was found a few times. This chain links TRBV4-1 with TRBJ1-2; no clear D. The length of the CDR3 is 14 residues. Germline lookup yields CDR1 MGHRA and CDR2 YSYEKL. With 0 bases removed from V and 4 bases from J, the gap between germline ends came to 9 bases. The CDR3 DNA is TGCGCCAGCAGCCAAGATCAATGGAGCTATGGCTACACCTTC. It codes for CASSQDQWSYGYTF.

V and J are TRBV28 and TRBJ2-7; D is perhaps TRBD1 (6 bases). Germline CDR1 and CDR2: MDHEN and SYDVKM. The CDR3 is 15 amino acids. V was clipped by 1 base and J by 0 bases, with 10 bases between them. The CDR3 loop is CASSLYRATSYEQYF. The CDR3 DNA reads as TGTGCCAGCAGTTTATACAGGGCCACCTCCTACGAGCAGTACTTC.

The rearrangement uses TRBV19 and TRBJ1-1, with 9 bases fitting TRBD1. Trimming cost V 6 bases and J 6 bases; bases outside gene matches: 11. The germline V gene has CDR1 LNHDA and CDR2 SQIVND (reference sequence). CDR3 size: 15 residues. For the CDR3, the DNA is TGTGCCAGTAGAGGGACAGGGAAGGGGGACGCTGAAGCTTTCTTT. Its translation: CASRGTGKGDAEAFF.

The chain uses TRBV27 and TRBJ2-7, with 12 bases aligning to TRBD2. The CDR3 is 16 amino acids. CDR1 and CDR2 (germline): MNHEY, SMNVEV (reference sequence). With 3 bases clipped from V and 0 bases from J, the junction kept 3 bases outside the gene matches. For the CDR3, the DNA is TGTGCCAGCAGTTTCGGGACTAGCGGGCACTCCTACGAGCAGTACTTC. Translated, it gives CASSFGTSGHSYEQYF.

V and J are TRBV29-1 and TRBJ1-2, with D possibly being TRBD1 (6 bases). The CDR3 contains 14 residues. Germline assignment: CDR1 SQVTM and CDR2 ANQGSEA. V was cut by 5 bases and J by 0 bases, with 13 bases left in between. The CDR3 region has the DNA TGCAGCGTTTGGACAGCAGGAACTAACTATGGCTACACCTTC. Translating gives CSVWTAGTNYGYTF.

The V call is TRBV9, the J call TRBJ1-2, with 9 bases that match TRBD1. This CDR3 has 15 amino acids. J was trimmed by 6 bases and V by 4 bases; bases with no gene match: 10. CDR1 SGDLS and CDR2 YYNGEE come from the germline V gene. CDR3 region: CASSLTPGQGNGYTF. CDR3 DNA sequence: TGTGCCAGCAGCCTTACTCCGGGACAGGGCAATGGCTACACCTTC.

This clone was observed a single time. This chain uses TRBV6-5 with TRBJ1-4; 9 positions match TRBD1. After removal of 6 bases from V and 7 bases from J, the junction contained 3 bases not matched to a gene. This CDR3 contains 13 residues. CDR1 is MNHEY, CDR2 SVGAGI, per germline. The CDR3 protein is CASSTGGGEKLFF. The CDR3 DNA sequence: TGTGCCAGCAGCACAGGGGGCGGTGAAAAACTGTTTTTT.

The V gene is TRBV28, the J gene TRBJ2-2; D gene unclear. Germline CDR1 reads MDHEN; CDR2 reads SYDVKM. Trimming cost V 7 bases and J 2 bases, with 11 bases left between them. This CDR3 is 14 amino acids long. CDR3 region: CASTGLLNTGELFF. CDR3 bases: TGTGCCAGCACTGGTCTACTTAACACCGGGGAGCTGTTTTTT.

V is TRBV7-3 and J is TRBJ2-1, with 9 bases matching TRBD2. Unmatched junction bases numbered 5, after V lost 2 bases and J lost 3 bases. Germline CDR1 is SGHTA and CDR2 is FQGTGA. The CDR3 is 16 amino acids. The CDR3 here is CASSLAAGGFYNEQFF. In DNA, the CDR3 is TGTGCCAGCAGCTTAGCAGCGGGGGGCTTCTACAATGAGCAGTTCTTC. Based on the CDR3 plus reference TRBV7-3 and TRBJ2-1, the full variable domain is GAGVSQTPSNKVTEKGKYVELRCDPISGHTALYWYRQSLGQGPEFLIYFQGTGAADDSGLPNDRFFAVRPEGSVSTLKIQRTERGDSAVYLCASSLAAGGFYNEQFFGPGTRLTVL.

The gene calls are TRBV27 and TRBJ1-2; D remains ambiguous. Germline CDR1 and CDR2: MNHEY and SMNVEV (reference sequence). The CDR3 extends over 14 amino acids. Trimming pared 2 bases from V and 10 bases from J, leaving 17 bases between. The CDR3 here is CASSLLAGNRAYTF. The CDR3 DNA reads TGTGCCAGCAGTTTACTAGCGGGGAATAGAGCCTACACCTTC.

The V gene is TRBV18, the J gene TRBJ1-1; D remains ambiguous. The CDR3 sequence is 13 residues long. Looked up from germline, CDR1 is KGHSH and CDR2 is LQKENI. Trimming shortened V by 3 bases and J by 5 bases, and 10 bases separated the two germline ends. This chain's CDR3 is CASSPAPWTEAFF. CDR3 sequence (DNA): TGTGCCAGCTCACCGGCCCCATGGACTGAAGCTTTCTTT.

This clone was counted only a few times. The chain combines TRBV4-3 with TRBJ2-7; maybe TRBD1 (5 bases). CDR1 is LGHNA and CDR2 is YSLEER in the germline V gene. V was cut by 3 bases and J by 2 bases, with 14 bases left in between. This CDR3 is 15 amino acids long. The CDR3 loop reads CASSQGSQGTYEQYF. CDR3 coding DNA: TGCGCCAGCAGCCAGGGCTCCCAGGGAACCTACGAGCAGTACTTC.

J is TRBJ2-5 and V is TRBV9, with 11 positions matching TRBD2. The CDR3 spans 14 residues. The junction had 2 bases not matched to a gene; V was cut back by 3 bases and J by 4 bases. CDR1 is SGDLS, CDR2 YYNGEE, per germline. The CDR3 loop reads CASSATSGGETQYF. DNA for the CDR3: TGTGCCAGCAGCGCAACTAGCGGGGGAGAGACCCAGTACTTC.

The J gene is TRBJ1-5, the V gene TRBV6-1; TRBD1 is a possible D gene (6 bases). V lost 6 bases and J lost 7, with 13 bases in between. Looked up from germline, CDR1 is MNHNS and CDR2 is SASEGT. The CDR3 runs to 13 residues. The CDR3 sequence is CASRRDIGQPQHF. CDR3 nucleotide sequence: TGTGCCAGCAGAAGGGACATTGGACAGCCCCAGCATTTT.

This clone was seen a single time. The V gene is TRBV19, the J gene TRBJ1-5, with 7 bases lining up with TRBD1. CDR3 length equals 15 residues. J gave up 6 bases and V 8 bases, and 13 bases lay outside the gene matches. Germline CDR1 reads LNHDA; CDR2 reads SQIVND (reference sequence). DNA of the CDR3: TGTGCCAGTTCAAGGGGTCAGGGGGTGGCTCAGCCCCAGCATTTT. Its translation: CASSRGQGVAQPQHF.

V usage is TRBV11-2 and J usage is TRBJ2-5; a possible D gene is TRBD1 (5 bases). Near its end, the DNA agrees better with TRBJ2-7, so the J call may be wrong. Germline loops: CDR1 SGHAT, CDR2 FQNNGV. This CDR3 is 12 amino acids long. The CDR3 DNA sequence: TGTGCCAGCAGCTTAGGCAGGGCCGAGCAGTACTTC. Translated, it gives CASSLGRAEQYF.

The chain carries TRBV9 and TRBJ1-2; no reliable D call. CDR1 SGDLS and CDR2 YYNGEE come from the germline V gene. CDR3 length equals 14 residues. The germline V and J ends were trimmed by 0 bases and 1 base, with 7 bases remaining between them. CDR3 DNA: TGTGCCAGCAGCGTAGGAGGGCTTAACTATGGCTACACCTTC. Translating gives CASSVGGLNYGYTF.

The CDR3 nucleotides read TGCGCCAGCAGCTTGGTGACGTCAGGGACAAACACCGGGGAGCTGTTTTTT. Translated, it gives CASSLVTSGTNTGELFF. The chain recombines TRBV5-1 with TRBJ2-2; possibly TRBD1 for D (6 bases). CDR3 length: 17 amino acids. Germline lookup yields CDR1 SGHRS and CDR2 YFSETQ. The V gene lost 0 bases and the J gene lost 2 bases, with 14 bases spanning the gap.

The rearrangement joins TRBV2 to TRBJ1-1; D remains ambiguous. Germline values: CDR1 SNHLY, CDR2 FYNNEI. V gave up 4 bases and J gave up 2 bases, with 14 bases separating them. The CDR3 contains 15 residues. The CDR3 DNA sequence: TGTGCCAGCAGTGTAATCGGAGTTCCCAACACTGAAGCTTTCTTT. Translation gives CASSVIGVPNTEAFF.

The chain couples TRBV19 to TRBJ1-4; TRBD1 aligns across 8 bases. V was pared by 10 bases and J by 4 bases, with 8 bases of the junction left unmatched. Germline CDR1 is LNHDA and CDR2 is SQIVND (reference sequence). The CDR3 sequence is 14 residues long. CDR3 in amino acids: CATMTGQVNEKLFF. As DNA, the CDR3 is TGTGCCACTATGACGGGACAGGTTAATGAAAAACTGTTTTTT.

This clone came up once. V and J are TRBV20-1 and TRBJ2-5; TRBD1 might be the D (7 bases). The CDR3 consists of 11 residues. The V end lost 6 bases, the J end lost 7 bases, and 12 bases lay between the germline ends. In germline, CDR1 is DFQATT, CDR2 SNEGSKA (reference sequence). The CDR3 sequence is CSAPGGGTQYF. CDR3 nucleotides: TGCAGTGCCCCAGGGGGAGGGACCCAGTACTTC.

The gene calls are TRBV7-6 and TRBJ2-5, with D possibly being TRBD1 (6 bases). Germline V gene lookup returns CDR1 SGHVS and CDR2 FNYEAQ. The CDR3 length is 15 residues. The germline V and J ends were trimmed by 5 bases and 2 bases, with 15 bases remaining between them. CDR3 nucleotides: TGTGCCAGCAGCCCTAACAGGGCTCAACAAGAGACCCAGTACTTC. This codes for CASSPNRAQQETQYF.

The V gene is TRBV7-9, the J gene TRBJ1-1, with 9 bases lining up with TRBD1. This CDR3 has 16 amino acids. CDR1 SEHNR and CDR2 FQNEAQ come from the germline V gene (reference sequence). V trimming: 5 bases; J trimming: 5 bases; junction bases outside the gene matches: 12. DNA of the CDR3: TGTGCCAGCAGCCCTACTGGACAGGGGAGTCAAACTGAAGCTTTCTTT. Residues: CASSPTGQGSQTEAFF.

Only one count was recorded for this clone. This specimen includes other DNA sequences encoding the same CDR3. The chain links TRBV7-3 to TRBJ1-1; D is ambiguous. With 0 bases removed from V and 0 bases from J, the gap between germline ends came to 8 bases. Germline-derived CDR1 and CDR2 are SGHTA and FQGTGA. This CDR3 is built from 15 residues. CDR3 nucleotides: TGTGCCAGCAGCTTAACGAGGGTTATGAACACTGAAGCTTTCTTT. This translates into CASSLTRVMNTEAFF.

The chain is built from TRBV19 and TRBJ2-7, with a tentative D call TRBD2 (6 bases). The V gene's germline CDR1 is LNHDA and CDR2 SQIVND (reference sequence). This CDR3 is 14 amino acids long. V lost 6 bases and J 0 bases, leaving 12 bases between the germline ends. The DNA for the CDR3 is TGTGCCAGTAGGCGGGACGCTCTCTCCTACGAGCAGTACTTC. Amino acids: CASRRDALSYEQYF.

The chain carries TRBV29-1 and TRBJ2-5, with D perhaps matching TRBD1 (6 bases). The tail of the sequence fits TRBJ2-7 better, so the J call may be wrong. Germline CDR1 is SQVTM and CDR2 is ANQGSEA. The CDR3 contains 14 residues. The CDR3 spells CSVGPGHGSYEQYF. The CDR3 DNA reads TGCAGCGTGGGGCCGGGACACGGATCCTACGAGCAGTACTTC.

This chain connects TRBV7-3 to TRBJ2-1; maybe TRBD2 (5 bases). The CDR3 has 13 amino acids. Germline CDR1 and CDR2: SGHTA and FQGTGA. The V end lost 0 bases, the J end lost 7 bases, and 7 bases lay between the germline ends. CDR3 in DNA: TGTGCCAGCAGCTTAACGAGGGTAAATGAGCAGTTCTTC. Amino acids: CASSLTRVNEQFF.

The table lists this clone with a count of one. The chain uses TRBV9 and TRBJ1-3, with D maybe TRBD1 (5 bases). Germline CDR1 SGDLS, CDR2 YYNGEE. V was cut by 3 bases and J by 2 bases, with 9 bases left in between. The CDR3 spans 14 residues. CDR3: CASSARVAGNTIYF. The CDR3 DNA is TGTGCCAGCAGCGCCAGGGTGGCTGGAAACACCATATATTTT.

V and J are TRBV27 and TRBJ2-6, with D perhaps matching TRBD1 (7 bases). Looked up from germline, CDR1 is MNHEY and CDR2 is SMNVEV (reference sequence). This CDR3 comprises 17 residues. The V end lost 5 bases, the J end lost 1 base, and 15 bases lay between the germline ends. As DNA, the CDR3 is TGTGCCAGCAGTGGCGGGACAGTGGTTTCTGGGGCCAACGTCCTGACTTTC. It encodes CASSGGTVVSGANVLTF.

This chain links TRBV25-1 with TRBJ2-4; D ambiguous. The CDR3 length is 17 residues. Deletions cut 5 bases from V and 0 bases from J, with 17 bases between. CDR1 and CDR2 from the germline V gene are MGHDK and SYGVNS. The CDR3 bases are TGTGCCAGCAGTCCCCACGACACCTCCTTAGCCAAAAACATTCAGTACTTC. Its protein is CASSPHDTSLAKNIQYF.

The chain is built from TRBV4-3 and TRBJ1-2; 9 bases agree with TRBD1. The V segment lost 0 bases and the J segment 4 bases; nucleotides outside the gene matches: 9. Germline lookup yields CDR1 LGHNA and CDR2 YSLEER. The CDR3 runs 17 residues. The CDR3 sequence is CASSQERGTGQGYGYTF. CDR3 nucleotide sequence: TGCGCCAGCAGCCAAGAAAGGGGGACAGGGCAAGGCTATGGCTACACCTTC.